These 14 T cell receptor beta chains were sequenced from one sample in a study of T cell changes during pregnancy in multiple sclerosis. Here immunoSEQ multiplex PCR was the method, and the copy in TCRdb shows in-frame clones only, minus some. The table records more than 50,000 clones, about 91% of them present only once. Sequences were derived from peripheral blood, sampled after pregnancy. The origin of the receptors is a female donor in good health, enrolled as a control in a pregnancy study.

This sequence joins TRBV10-1 and TRBJ2-1, with D possibly being TRBD2 (6 bases). V lost 2 bases and J 0 bases, leaving 17 bases between the germline ends. Germline values: CDR1 WNHNN, CDR2 SYGVQD (reference sequence). The CDR3 length is 18 residues. The chain's CDR3 is CASSEHRSGGVSYNEQFF. The DNA for the CDR3 is TGCGCCAGCAGTGAGCATCGGTCAGGCGGGGTCTCCTACAATGAGCAGTTCTTC.

The V and J genes are TRBV15 and TRBJ2-7, with D maybe TRBD2 (6 bases). Germline loops: CDR1 LNHNV, CDR2 YYDKDF (reference sequence). The CDR3 is 16 residues long. V was pared by 5 bases and J by 3 bases, with 20 bases between. The CDR3 loop is CATSPARGTGVYEQYF. CDR3 nucleotide sequence: TGTGCCACCAGCCCCGCCCGAGGGACGGGAGTCTACGAGCAGTACTTC. The full variable domain, its missing parts supplied by reference TRBV15 and TRBJ2-7, is DAMVIQNPRYQVTQFGKPVTLSCSQTLNHNVMYWYQQKSSQAPKLLFHYYDKDFNNEADTPDNFQSRRPNTSFCFLDIRSPGLGDTAMYLCATSPARGTGVYEQYFGPGTRLTVT.

The rearrangement joins TRBV5-1 to TRBJ1-1; the D gene is possibly TRBD1 (5 bases). The V gene's germline CDR1 is SGHRS and CDR2 YFSETQ. V lost 4 bases and J lost 0, with 13 bases in between. The CDR3 length is 15 residues. CDR3 DNA sequence: TGCGCCAGCAGCCGGGGGACGGGGGTGAACACTGAAGCTTTCTTT. It codes for CASSRGTGVNTEAFF.

The rearrangement uses TRBV4-1 and TRBJ1-2; D not resolved. Trimming took off 0 bases at V and 3 bases at J, with 17 bases between the two ends. This CDR3 comprises 17 residues. Per the germline V gene, CDR1 is MGHRA and CDR2 is YSYEKL. CDR3 in DNA: TGCGCCAGCAGCCAAGATCCCCCTCCACGGGGATACTATGGCTACACCTTC. This codes for CASSQDPPPRGYYGYTF.

The chain is built from TRBV28 and TRBJ1-3; 10 bases agree with TRBD1. CDR1 MDHEN and CDR2 SYDVKM come from the germline V gene. The CDR3 extends over 16 amino acids. The V and J ends lost 4 bases and 6 bases, in that order; junction bases with no gene match: 9. CDR3 amino acids: CASSSPPRQGANTIYF. CDR3 nucleotides: TGTGCCAGCAGTTCTCCCCCTAGACAGGGGGCAAACACCATATATTTT.

The rearrangement joins TRBV15 to TRBJ1-6; possibly TRBD1 for D (5 bases). The CDR3 runs to 15 residues. The germline V gene encodes CDR1 LNHNV and CDR2 YYDKDF (reference sequence). V dropped 8 bases and J dropped 9 bases, with 20 bases sitting between them. The DNA for the CDR3 is TGTGCCACCGCGCAGGTGGGCAGGGCTTTTTCACCCCTCCACTTT. As protein: CATAQVGRAFSPLHF.

The chain links TRBV2 to TRBJ2-1; 9 bases match TRBD2. J gave up 4 bases and V 11 bases, and 6 bases lay outside the gene matches. This CDR3 is built from 13 residues. The germline CDR1 and CDR2 sequences are SNHLY and FYNNEI. This CDR3 reads CAGVRGGYNEQFF. CDR3 DNA sequence: TGTGCCGGGGTGCGGGGGGGATACAATGAGCAGTTCTTC.

The chain employs TRBV7-2 and TRBJ1-5; D is unresolved. Germline V gene data show CDR1 as SGHTA and CDR2 as FQGNSA. Trimming took off 3 bases at V and 4 bases at J, with 4 bases between the two ends. CDR3 length: 12 residues. The CDR3 region is CASSFPNQPQHF. The CDR3 DNA follows: TGTGCCAGCAGCTTTCCTAATCAGCCCCAGCATTTT.

This chain connects TRBV6-5 to TRBJ1-5, with D possibly TRBD1 on 5 matching bases. This CDR3 contains 15 residues. In germline, CDR1 is MNHEY, CDR2 SVGAGI. Trimming removed 6 bases from V and 3 bases from J, with 15 bases in between. CDR3 loop: CASRRLDTLNQPQHF. CDR3 nucleotide sequence: TGTGCCAGCAGACGATTGGACACCCTCAATCAGCCCCAGCATTTT.

The V call is TRBV5-1, the J call TRBJ2-1; 9 nucleotides agree with TRBD1. The germline CDR1 and CDR2 sequences are SGHRS and YFSETQ. The CDR3 has 15 residues. Trimming removed 4 bases from V and 4 bases from J; junction bases left unmatched: 6. The CDR3 sequence is CASSRPGQGYNEQFF. CDR3 bases: TGCGCCAGCAGCCGACCGGGACAGGGTTACAATGAGCAGTTCTTC.

The V call is TRBV6-5, the J call TRBJ1-2, with 7 positions matching TRBD1. The junction had 13 bases not matched to a gene; V was cut back by 7 bases and J by 5 bases. The CDR3 has 15 residues. The germline V gene encodes CDR1 MNHEY and CDR2 SVGAGI. CDR3 amino acids: CASNPSRDRFYGYTF. The CDR3 DNA reads as TGTGCCAGCAACCCAAGCAGGGACAGATTTTATGGCTACACCTTC.

This sequence joins TRBV28 and TRBJ1-1; D not certain. The germline V and J ends were trimmed by 3 bases and 4 bases, with 12 bases remaining between them. In germline, CDR1 is MDHEN, CDR2 SYDVKM. The CDR3 has 14 amino acids. The CDR3 DNA sequence: TGTGCCAGCAGTTTTAGACGGGGTGGCACTGAAGCTTTCTTT. This sequence encodes CASSFRRGGTEAFF.

V usage is TRBV9 and J usage is TRBJ1-4; D might be TRBD1 (6 bases). In germline, CDR1 is SGDLS, CDR2 YYNGEE. V was cut by 1 base and J by 7 bases, with 11 bases left in between. This CDR3 comprises 14 residues. The CDR3 spells CASSVSLGGEKLFF. Here the CDR3 DNA reads TGTGCCAGCAGCGTATCCCTAGGGGGTGAAAAACTGTTTTTT.

This chain connects TRBV6-1 to TRBJ1-1; maybe TRBD1 (6 bases). V lost 5 bases and J 4 bases, leaving 14 bases between the germline ends. The V gene's germline CDR1 is MNHNS and CDR2 SASEGT. The CDR3 has 14 residues. The CDR3 protein is CASSPGSRGTEAFF. The CDR3 DNA follows: TGTGCCAGCAGTCCAGGGAGCAGGGGCACTGAAGCTTTCTTT.